A single T cell receptor (beta chain) is shown here with its context. The junction does not match germline at one end; this may be a read error. CDR3 length equals 11 residues. Germline V gene lookup returns CDR1 LGHNT and CDR2 FRNRAP. Sample treatment: randomized to nivolumab then ipilimumab (arm A) or the reverse (arm B). DNA-damaging chemotherapy had not been given to any patient beforehand. This record comes from a study of sequential checkpoint blockade in melanoma. Looking at the study overall: 75 to 95 pretreatment tumor DNA samples were TCRβ immunosequenced. About two dozen patients had tumor biopsies before treatment and at week 13.

Sequenced by immunoSEQ multiplex PCR; TCRdb stores in-frame clones only, minus some. Counted here are about 21,000 clones, 27% occurring once; the ten biggest clones make up 6.7%. This rearrangement joins TRBV12-5 to TRBJ1-3; D gene ambiguous. Material: tumor tissue (inferred from file names), obtained from a patient given nivolumab and ipilimumab in sequence. The sequence was collected from a human donor with melanoma. Here the CDR3 reads CASVPGNTIYF. DNA for the CDR3: TGTGCCAGTGTGCCTGGAAACACCATATATTTT.